This T cell receptor (beta chain) emerged from a study of CD8 T cells in Susac syndrome. There are 12 residues in the CDR3. Trimming left V 0 bases short and J 9 bases short, with 8 bases between. Germline loops: CDR1 MNHEY, CDR2 SVGAGI. Reverse transcription of about 0.45 to 1 ug RNA was carried out with random hexamers. TCRdb re-called the immunoSEQ multiplex PCR reads through MiXCR, storing one row per CDR3 protein. Counted here are around 130,000 distinct CDR3 sequences, approximately 95% occurring once; the ten biggest clones make up around 0.11%. The sample comprised CD4+ T cells from PBMCs. The receptor's source is a human donor with multiple sclerosis. V and J are TRBV6-5 and TRBJ1-1; no definite D call. CDR3 bases: TGTGCCAGCAGTTACTCGGAGACAAAAGCTTTCTTT. Protein product: CASSYSETKAFF.